A selection of T cell receptor beta chains follows, all from one sample in a study of cytomegalovirus exposure and HLA in healthy donors. Produced via immunoSEQ multiplex PCR; TCRdb's table is partial and in-frame only. The table has about 160,000 clones, under 80% seen once; the top ten hold 3.5% to 5.5%. Input material: PBMCs. Source of these receptors: a man aged 35 to 55 in good health and CMV-seronegative. CDR3s include the opening cysteine and the closing phenylalanine or tryptophan. The D gene is left open where the match is weak. Size tells how often a clone was seen (once, few, many) or the class of an expanded clone, and some rows leave it out.

V,size,D,J,DNA,CDR3
TRBV6-5,NA,NA,TRBJ1-5,TGTGCCAGCAGTTATCAGGTGGAGGGACAGCCCCAGCATTTT,CASSYQVEGQPQHF
TRBV7-9,NA,TRBD2,TRBJ2-6,TGTGCCGGGGGGGGATCCGGGGCCAACGTCCTGACTTTC,CAGGGSGANVLTF
TRBV19,many,TRBD2,TRBJ2-3,TGTGCCAGTAGTCCCCGGGACTATCAGGGTACGCAGTATTTT,CASSPRDYQGTQYF
TRBV7-9,NA,NA,TRBJ1-3,TGTGCCAGCAGCTTAATAGTGTCAGGGGCCTCTGGAAACACCATATATTTT,CASSLIVSGASGNTIYF
TRBV7-2,once,NA,TRBJ2-1,TGTGCCAGCAGCCTCCTATCTGGTGAGCAGTTCTTC,CASSLLSGEQFF
TRBV11-3,NA,NA,TRBJ2-3,TGTGCCAGCAGGGTCAGGGGCCTCCATCAATATACGCAGTATTTT,CASRVRGLHQYTQYF
TRBV19,NA,NA,TRBJ1-2,TGTGCCAGTAACCCGAATCGGGGTTATGGCTACACCTTC,CASNPNRGYGYTF
TRBV6-6,few,NA,TRBJ2-2,TGTGCCAGCAGTAACTCCAGGGCCGGGGAGCTGTTTTTT,CASSNSRAGELFF
TRBV5-6,NA,TRBD1,TRBJ2-2,TGTGCCAGCACCCTAGCTCAGCAGGGGGACACCGGGGAGCTGTTTTTT,CASTLAQQGDTGELFF
TRBV7-3,NA,TRBD1,TRBJ2-5,TGTGCCAGCAGCCCGAAGTCCTCGGGACAGGGTCCTCTGGGGACCCAGTACTTC,CASSPKSSGQGPLGTQYF
TRBV7-9,NA,TRBD2,TRBJ2-1,TGTGCCAGCAGCCCCACTTTGAGCGGGGGCCTTAATGAGCAGTTCTTC,CASSPTLSGGLNEQFF
TRBV18,NA,NA,TRBJ1-2,TGTGCCAGCTCATCGGTTGCGGGCTACACCTTC,CASSSVAGYTF
TRBV6-6,NA,NA,TRBJ2-7,TGTGCCAGCAGTAGCCCGCCAGGGCTCTACGAGCAGTACTTC,CASSSPPGLYEQYF
TRBV27,NA,NA,TRBJ1-4,TGTGCCAGCAGTTTATCTCCCCCGGGTGAAAAACTGTTTTTT,CASSLSPPGEKLFF
TRBV5-5,NA,TRBD1,TRBJ2-2,TGTGCCAGCAGCCTCTCCGGGACAGGGAACACCGGGGAGCTGTTTTTT,CASSLSGTGNTGELFF
TRBV30,NA,NA,TRBJ1-4,TGTGCCTGGAGAACCCAGGGTGAAAAACTGTTTTTT,CAWRTQGEKLFF
TRBV4-1,NA,NA,TRBJ2-3,TGCGCCAGCAGCCAAGGACAGTCTAGCACAGATACGCAGTATTTT,CASSQGQSSTDTQYF
TRBV27,NA,TRBD1,TRBJ1-5,TGTGCCAGCAGTAAAGGGACAGGCAATCAGCCCCAGCATTTT,CASSKGTGNQPQHF
TRBV5-1,NA,NA,TRBJ1-6,TGCGCCAGCAGCTTGGCTTCGGACAGCCTGAGATCACCCCTCCACTTT,CASSLASDSLRSPLHF
TRBV4-1,NA,TRBD1,TRBJ2-7,TGCGCCAGCAGCCAGCTAAGACAGGGGCCCTACGAGCAGTACTTC,CASSQLRQGPYEQYF
TRBV4-1,NA,NA,TRBJ1-4,TGCGCCAGCAGCCAAGATGAGGGAGGAAATGAAAAACTGTTTTTT,CASSQDEGGNEKLFF
TRBV6-1,NA,TRBD1,TRBJ2-3,TGTGCCAGCAGTGAGGGACAGGGGGCAGATACGCAGTATTTT,CASSEGQGADTQYF
TRBV5-1,NA,TRBD1,TRBJ1-1,TGCGCCAGCAGCCAACAGGGGGACACTGAAGCTTTCTTT,CASSQQGDTEAFF
TRBV19,NA,NA,TRBJ2-7,TGTGCCAGTAGTATAACCACCGACAGCTTTTACGAGCAGTACTTC,CASSITTDSFYEQYF
TRBV6-1,NA,NA,TRBJ2-4,TGTGCCAGCAGGATGGGCCTCACTTTGGGCATTCAGTACTTC,CASRMGLTLGIQYF
TRBV7-6,few,TRBD1,TRBJ2-5,TGTGCCAGCAGCCCCCGAGTCGGGACAGGTGGGGAGACCCAGTACTTC,CASSPRVGTGGETQYF
TRBV9,NA,TRBD2,TRBJ2-1,TGTGCCAGCAGCGTAGGGGAGGGCGGGCAGTTCTTC,CASSVGEGGQFF
TRBV6-5,once,NA,TRBJ1-1,TGTGCCACCATCATCGGGGTATCGAACACTGAAGCTTTCTTT,CATIIGVSNTEAFF
TRBV7-9,NA,TRBD1,TRBJ1-4,TGTGCCAGCAGCTTATCCCCGGGACAGGGAGATGAAAAACTGTTTTTT,CASSLSPGQGDEKLFF
TRBV7-6,NA,TRBD1,TRBJ2-7,TGTGCCAGCAGCGGAGATGACAGGGGGCCGACAAACTACGAGCAGTACTTC,CASSGDDRGPTNYEQYF
TRBV2,NA,NA,TRBJ2-2,TGTGCCAGCAACACCCTCACCGGGGAGCTGTTTTTT,CASNTLTGELFF
TRBV2,NA,TRBD1,TRBJ2-1,TGTGCCAGCAGTGATAGACAGGGTGCGGCGTCCGCGCAGTTCTTC,CASSDRQGAASAQFF
TRBV6-6,NA,NA,TRBJ2-3,TGTGCCAGCACCGCCAGGGATGCAGATACGCAGTATTTT,CASTARDADTQYF
TRBV14,NA,NA,TRBJ2-2,TGTGCCAGCAGCCAAGACCACCGTCTGGCTGGTCTAGCAAGCACCGGGGAGCTGTTTTTT,CASSQDHRLAGLASTGELFF
TRBV9,few,NA,TRBJ2-2,TGTGCCAGCAGTCCGGGACAGAACACCGGGGAGCTGTTTTTT,CASSPGQNTGELFF
TRBV30,NA,NA,TRBJ2-2,TGTGCCTGGAGCCTTACAGCAAACACCGGGGAGCTGTTTTTT,CAWSLTANTGELFF
TRBV2,NA,NA,TRBJ2-7,TGTGCCAGCAGTGAACAGGGAACCTACGAGCAGTACTTC,CASSEQGTYEQYF
TRBV14,NA,NA,TRBJ2-2,TGTGCCAGCAAGCTCAGGGAGAACACCGGGGAGCTGTTTTTT,CASKLRENTGELFF
TRBV28,NA,NA,TRBJ1-1,TGTGCCAGCAGTATAGAGGTGGACACTGAAGCTTTCTTT,CASSIEVDTEAFF
TRBV5-1,NA,NA,TRBJ2-1,TGCGCCAGCAGCACCAGCGTCTACAATGAGCAGTTCTTC,CASSTSVYNEQFF
TRBV28,NA,TRBD1,TRBJ1-3,TGTGCCAGCAGCCGATCGGTACAGGGGGTGGAAGGAAACACCATATATTTT,CASSRSVQGVEGNTIYF
TRBV28,few,NA,TRBJ2-1,TGTGCCAGCACCCTAGGGAGTTCCTACAATGAGCAGTTCTTC,CASTLGSSYNEQFF
TRBV10-3,NA,TRBD2,TRBJ2-5,TGTGCCATCAGTGTAGCTAGCGGGGGACCGCAGACCCAGTACTTC,CAISVASGGPQTQYF
TRBV19,NA,NA,TRBJ1-6,TGTGCCAGCACAGATCTCTATAATTCACCCCTCCACTTT,CASTDLYNSPLHF